The entry that follows covers one T cell receptor beta chain sequence. This sample stems from a study of blood T cell repertoires in COVID-19. Whole-study context: Both acute and convalescent COVID-19 samples were obtained from the United States, Italy and Spain.

In the original processing: Amplification from reference gene primers served as the basis for estimated nucleated cell counts. Generated by immunoSEQ multiplex PCR, the TCRdb table keeps only in-frame clones and is missing some. That table gives V, J and clone size, and the DNA gave D and trimming. Among 150,000 to 200,000 clones listed, about 85% were seen once. The receptor comes from a woman older than 75 in a cohort sampled during active or convalescent COVID-19. Sequencing input: peripheral blood.

The CDR3 DNA is TGTGCCAGCTCACCGACGGGACAGGCCCAAGAAAAACTGTTTTTT. It translates to CASSPTGQAQEKLFF. The genes are TRBV18 and TRBJ1-4, with 8 bases that match TRBD1. The CDR3 totals 15 residues. Germline V CDR1 and CDR2: KGHSH, LQKENI. Trimming took 3 bases from V and 8 from J; bases not matched to a gene: 8.